The T cell receptor (beta chain) described here comes from a study of T cells in tuberculosis (dated by TCRdb to 2017 to 2018). Study-level background: In the study, CD1B tetramers and high-throughput TCR immunosequencing were combined to characterize T cells specific for the mycobacterial lipid antigen glucose monomycolate (GMM). IGRA-negative adolescents, IGRA-positive adolescents with latent tuberculosis and adults with active tuberculosis, around ten per group, were compared in a South African clinical cohort.

To note about this clone: The antigen it binds to is not known. The record has no base qualities; no much larger clone is one base away.

Trimming takes 4 bases off V and 4 bases off J; junction bases not matched to a gene: 5. Sequences MGHRA (CDR1) and YSYEKL (CDR2) are obtained from the germline V gene. Including the terminal cysteine and phenylalanine, the CDR3 comprises 14 residues. Only the CDR3 part of the read is kept: 42 bases, read in frame from the first base. The immunoSEQ multiplex PCR assay was used to generate TCR libraries, with TCR-beta and/or TCR-alpha/delta assays applied to each sample. Amplified TCR libraries were sequenced on the Illumina high-throughput platform. Processing in the source paper ran as follows. Clustering and dimensionality reduction were performed using pairwise TCRdist distances among GMM-specific receptors from ex vivo sorted or in vitro expanded T cells. Each clinical repertoire was assigned a mean NN-distance score, defined as the average TCRdist to the nearest 10% of tetramer-positive reference sequences. GEM TCR motif frequency was calculated as the fraction of unique TCRs that matched known GEM sequences by V/J usage and CDR3 length. Active tuberculosis was classified by linear discriminant analysis with leave-one-out cross-validation, implemented in scikit-learn. TCRdb obtained this table from immuneACCESS and retained in-frame rearrangements with V and J assigned. These tables miss some clones; where compared with another copy, unresolved V genes account for less than half of the shortfall, and the remainder is unexplained. V and J calls and clone size come straight from that table; D and trimming were deduced from the DNA. The sample table records about 25,000 clones; around 95% of these occur just once. The ten largest clones add up to 9.4% of the sample.

The study at large found these results: Smaller mean NN-distances to GMM-specific TCRs were observed in active tuberculosis TCR-alpha repertoires than in IGRA-negative controls, suggesting clonal expansion of GMM-specific TCRs. An accuracy of more than 80% (AUROC 0.75 to 0.9) was reached by a classifier using the diverse GMM-specific repertoire, compared with around 70% accuracy when GEM motif frequencies were used. The smaller NN-distances were partly driven by shorter CDR3-alpha lengths in active tuberculosis patients, and the difference for TCR-beta did not reach statistical significance. Clinical samples were selected based on the availability of cryopreserved specimens, with adults included as active tuberculosis cases and adolescents included as controls.

At study entry, a tuberculin skin test and the QuantiFERON-TB GOLD In-Tube IGRA were used to screen adolescents for latent tuberculosis infection. Unsorted cryopreserved PBMC were immunosequenced, covering on average about 100,000 T cells per clinical donor. Eleven high schools in the Worcester region of the Western Cape, South Africa, served as enrollment sites for adolescents aged 12 to 18 years. Around ten M. tuberculosis-infected adolescents and approximately ten uninfected adolescents, matched for age and sex, were selected. For the adolescents, PBMC were isolated by density centrifugation from freshly drawn heparinized blood and then cryopreserved.

The sample comprised PBMCs. Rearrangement joined TRBV4-1 to TRBJ2-5, with TRBD1 matching 8 junction bases. This sequence originates from a donor under 30 with latent tuberculosis or without tuberculosis infection. The CDR3 region: CASSLQGAGETQYF. The bases are TGCGCCAGCAGCCTCCAGGGGGCGGGAGAGACCCAGTACTTC.